Listed here is a single T cell receptor (beta chain). There is no known antigen for this receptor. The record has no base qualities; no much larger clone is one base away. Library prep was done by RT-PCR. Instrument used: Illumina MiSeq. TCRdb ran its own pipeline on the public reads, namely fastp trimming at Q25 and MiXCR clone calling, and kept in-frame beta chains. Identical CDR3 protein sequences are pooled into one entry, listed with their most common genes and DNA. The sample table shows 2,000 to 2,500 distinct CDR3 sequences, and roughly 10% are seen once. More than 13% of the sample lies in the top ten. The sample is drawn from a study of immune reconstitution after stem cell transplant in scleroderma (dated by TCRdb to about 2017). From cysteine to phenylalanine, the CDR3 is 13 amino acids long. The entry retains the CDR3 DNA only, 39 bases that are in frame from base 1. V lost 4 bases and J lost 7 bases, and the count of bases not matched to a germline gene is 7.

The TCR comes from a female donor with systemic sclerosis. The specimen was collected before or after autologous hematopoietic stem cell transplantation (not recorded which). The sequence is built from TRBV5-3 and TRBJ1-1; TRBD1 fits 7 bases in the junction. TRBV5-3 is recorded as an ORF, its role being uncertain. In nucleotides, the sequence is TGTGCCAGAAGCCATCGACAGGGTCTTGAAGCTTTCTTT. It translates as CARSHRQGLEAFF.